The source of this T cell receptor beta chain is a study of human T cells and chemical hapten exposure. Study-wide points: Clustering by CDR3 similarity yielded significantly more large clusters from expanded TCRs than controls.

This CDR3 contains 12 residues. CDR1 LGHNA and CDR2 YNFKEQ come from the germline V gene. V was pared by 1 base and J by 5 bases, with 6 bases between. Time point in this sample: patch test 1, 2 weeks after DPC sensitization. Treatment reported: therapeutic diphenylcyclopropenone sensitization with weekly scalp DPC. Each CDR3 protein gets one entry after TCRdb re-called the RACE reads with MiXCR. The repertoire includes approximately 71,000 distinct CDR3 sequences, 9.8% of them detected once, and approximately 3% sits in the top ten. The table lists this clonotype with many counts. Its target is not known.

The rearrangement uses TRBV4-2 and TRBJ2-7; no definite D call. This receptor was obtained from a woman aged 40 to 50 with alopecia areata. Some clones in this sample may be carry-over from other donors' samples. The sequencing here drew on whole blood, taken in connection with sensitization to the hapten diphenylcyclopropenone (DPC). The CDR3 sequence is CASSQVADEQYF. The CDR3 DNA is TGTGCCAGCAGCCAAGTTGCGGACGAGCAGTACTTC.